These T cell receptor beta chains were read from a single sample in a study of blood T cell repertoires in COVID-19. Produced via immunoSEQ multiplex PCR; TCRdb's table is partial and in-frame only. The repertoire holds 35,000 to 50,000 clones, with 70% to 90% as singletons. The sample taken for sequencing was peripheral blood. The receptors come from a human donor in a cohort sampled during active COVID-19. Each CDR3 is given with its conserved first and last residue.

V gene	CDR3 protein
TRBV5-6	CASSLAGGPYGYTF
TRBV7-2	CASSLESGGLRTDTQYF
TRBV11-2	CASRQGYNSPLHF
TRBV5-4	CASSLARRGRSTDTQYF
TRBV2	CASSWWQGGNEQFF
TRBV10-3	CAISEQDRLGSYNEQFF
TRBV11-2	CASSPVLGGTDTQYF
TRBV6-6	CASSYRGANEQYF
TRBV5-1	CASSSGGTPRAETQYF
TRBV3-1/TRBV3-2	CASSHRLASEQFF
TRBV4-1	CASSPPRGGYNEQFF
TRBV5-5	CASSSGGFVTEAFF
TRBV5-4	CASSGRDRLNYGYTF
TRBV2	CASSERSYEQYF
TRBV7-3	CASSLTPGIDTQYF
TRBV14	CASSSTGGNQPQHF
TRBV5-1	CASSPRVRTGSGYTF
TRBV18	CASSPRASGGTQETQYF